The T cell receptor (beta chain) described here comes from a study of T cells in Graves' hyperthyroidism and ophthalmopathy. General study findings and limits: Most thyroid-expanded clonotypes above 0.001 were also found in blood. The model forecast ophthalmopathy, anticipating it by a median approximately 7 months before onset.

Authors of the study amplified TCR beta CDR3 regions from RNA transcripts. The HTBI primer set drove a first-round RT-PCR of the TCR CDR3. Using its own MiXCR run on the multiplex PCR reads, TCRdb lists one record per CDR3 protein. Found here are about 500,000 distinct CDR3 sequences, over 13% of them singletons; the top ten hold 17%. Trimming at V came to 0 bases and at J to 2 bases, leaving 15 bases not matched to a gene. Germline CDR1 reads MGHDK; CDR2 reads SYGVNS. CDR3 length: 20 amino acids. About 9.4 ml fresh peripheral blood yielded the PBMCs. A note on this clonotype: What it binds is unknown.

The chain carries TRBV25-1 and TRBJ2-2, with 7 bases aligning to TRBD2. The sequenced sample consisted of blood. This receptor was obtained from a woman aged 18-35 years with Graves' hyperthyroidism. The CDR3 coding sequence is TGTGCCAGCAGTGAATATACCGGTTTAAGGCTAGCGGAAAACACCGGGGAGCTGTTTTTT. This gives the protein CASSEYTGLRLAENTGELFF.